These 16 T cell receptor beta chains were sequenced from one sample in a study of T cell repertoires in cytomegalovirus infection. A single record per CDR3 protein comes from TCRdb applying MiXCR to the reads. The top ten hold about an eighth of the sample, which has 250,000 to 400,000 distinct CDR3 sequences, 25% seen once. Their antigens remain unidentified. The specimen was cultured PBMCs, collected from culture after CMV antigen stimulation. The receptors shown here come from a human donor in good health (CMV status not recorded). Some clones in this sample may be carry-over from other donors' samples.

J is TRBJ2-3 and V is TRBV11-2, with 9 nucleotides matching TRBD2. In germline, CDR1 is SGHAT, CDR2 FQNNGV. The length of the CDR3 is 19 residues. The trim removed 4 bases at V and 3 bases at J, leaving 17 bases unmatched. The CDR3 reads CASSSARVDRLAVTDTQYF. Here the CDR3 DNA reads TGTGCCAGCAGCTCAGCTAGAGTGGATCGACTAGCGGTGACAGATACGCAGTATTTT.

The J gene is TRBJ2-5, the V gene TRBV2; D assignment may be TRBD1 or TRBD2 (5 bases each). The CDR3 spans 14 residues. V was trimmed by 7 bases and J by 0 bases, leaving 12 bases between them. In germline, CDR1 is SNHLY, CDR2 FYNNEI. This CDR3 reads CASMKGRNQETQYF. As DNA, the CDR3 is TGTGCCAGCATGAAGGGACGGAACCAAGAGACCCAGTACTTC.

The chain has TRBV28 and TRBJ1-1; 7 nucleotides match TRBD1. Germline CDR1 and CDR2: MDHEN and SYDVKM. J gave up 4 bases and V 7 bases, and 6 bases lay outside the gene matches. The CDR3 covers 13 residues. The CDR3 loop is CASIPGGRTEAFF. For the CDR3, the DNA is TGTGCCAGCATCCCAGGGGGGCGCACTGAAGCTTTCTTT.

The table lists this clonotype with many counts. The V gene is TRBV7-2, the J gene TRBJ2-1; D may be TRBD1 (5 bases). Germline lookup yields CDR1 SGHTA and CDR2 FQGNSA. The CDR3 sequence is 15 residues long. The V gene lost 4 bases and the J gene lost 4 bases, with 14 bases spanning the gap. The CDR3: CASSSGHPVYNEQFF. The CDR3 bases are TGTGCCAGCAGCTCTGGACATCCAGTTTACAATGAGCAGTTCTTC.

The chain is built from TRBV10-3 and TRBJ1-5, with D unclear. Germline loops: CDR1 ENHRY, CDR2 SYGVKD. The CDR3 sequence is 15 residues long. V lost 2 bases and J lost 0, with 8 bases in between. The CDR3 coding sequence is TGTGCCATCAGTGAGGGAGCCTATAGCAATCAGCCCCAGCATTTT. It codes for CAISEGAYSNQPQHF.

The sample holds many counts of this clonotype. The gene calls are TRBV7-9 and TRBJ1-1, with D unclear. V gave up 3 bases and J gave up 7 bases, with 6 bases separating them. The V gene's germline CDR1 is SEHNR and CDR2 FQNEAQ (reference sequence). The CDR3 consists of 11 residues. The DNA of the CDR3 is TGTGCCAGCAGCTTGGGGTATGAAGCTTTCTTT. Protein sequence: CASSLGYEAFF. Looking up the rest from reference TRBV7-9 and TRBJ1-1 gives the full variable domain: DTGVSQNPRHKITKRGQNVTFRCDPISEHNRLYWYRQTLGQGPEFLTYFQNEAQLEKSRLLSDRFSAERPKGSFSTLEIQRTEQGDSAMYLCASSLGYEAFFGQGTRLTVV.

This clonotype was seen more than once but under ten times. The V gene is TRBV12-3 or TRBV12-4, the J gene TRBJ1-5; TRBD1 agrees at 8 bases. This CDR3 has 15 residues. V lost 0 bases to trimming and J lost 5 bases; unmatched junction nucleotides: 3. CDR3 sequence reads: CASSLAGTGYQPQHF. Here the CDR3 DNA reads TGTGCCAGCAGTTTAGCGGGGACAGGCTATCAGCCCCAGCATTTT.

A few counts support this clonotype. The chain links TRBV12-3 or TRBV12-4 to TRBJ2-7, with D possibly being TRBD2 (6 bases). Deletions cut 2 bases from V and 7 bases from J, with 15 bases between. The CDR3 loop spans 14 amino acids. In DNA, the CDR3 is TGTGCCAGCAGTTTATCGGGAGTGGAAGTTGAGCAGTACTTC. Its protein is CASSLSGVEVEQYF.

This clonotype was detected a few times. V gene TRBV28 combines with J gene TRBJ2-5, with 7 bases aligning to TRBD2. Germline assignment: CDR1 MDHEN and CDR2 SYDVKM. With V trimmed by 6 bases and J by 2 bases, 9 bases remained unmatched. This CDR3 spans 15 amino acids. The CDR3 DNA reads TGTGCCAGCAGCCTCTGGGAGGGAAATCAAGAGACCCAGTACTTC. It is translated as CASSLWEGNQETQYF.

Written as DNA, the CDR3 is TGTGCCAGCAGACATCGACCTTGGACTAGCGGGGGCACAGATACGCAGTATTTT. Amino acids: CASRHRPWTSGGTDTQYF. This chain links TRBV6-8 with TRBJ2-3, with 12 bases lining up with TRBD2. CDR1 MNHGY and CDR2 SAAAGT come from the germline V gene. The CDR3 is 18 amino acids. V lost 6 bases and J lost 1; bases outside the gene matches: 11.

The V call is TRBV20-1, the J call TRBJ1-4; D may be TRBD1 (5 bases). The CDR3 totals 14 residues. The V end was cut by 6 bases, the J end by 5 bases, with 16 bases between. Germline CDR1 DFQATT, CDR2 SNEGSKA (reference sequence). CDR3 in DNA: TGCAGTGCAGCTGAACTGGGGACGAATGAAAAACTGTTTTTT. Amino acids: CSAAELGTNEKLFF.

The chain has TRBV6-2 or TRBV6-3 and TRBJ2-3; 7 bases are a match to TRBD2. Germline CDR1 reads MNHEY; CDR2 reads SVGEGT. Trimming at V came to 1 base and at J to 3 bases, leaving 4 bases not matched to a gene. This CDR3 comprises 15 residues. The CDR3 loop is CASSYLRERTDTQYF. CDR3 bases: TGTGCCAGCAGTTACTTGCGGGAGAGGACAGATACGCAGTATTTT.

This clonotype was seen many times. This chain links TRBV7-2 with TRBJ2-3, with TRBD2 identical over 14 bases. This CDR3 is built from 18 residues. Germline CDR1 and CDR2: SGHTA and FQGNSA. The V segment lost 1 base and the J segment 1 base; nucleotides outside the gene matches: 4. This CDR3 is CASSLGGLAGDRTDTQYF. The CDR3 region has the DNA TGTGCCAGCAGCTTAGGGGGACTAGCGGGAGATCGCACAGATACGCAGTATTTT. Supplemented by reference TRBV7-2 and TRBJ2-3, the full variable domain reads GAGVSQSPSNKVTEKGKDVELRCDPISGHTALYWYRQSLGQGLEFLIYFQGNSAPDKSGLPSDRFSAERTGGSVSTLTIQRTQQEDSAVYLCASSLGGLAGDRTDTQYFGPGTRLTVL.

J is TRBJ2-1 and V is TRBV3-1; 9 nucleotides line up with TRBD2. Germline V CDR1 and CDR2: LGHDT, YNNKEL (reference sequence). The CDR3 totals 15 residues. The V segment lost 2 bases and the J segment 14 bases; nucleotides outside the gene matches: 13. CDR3: CASSQSERREGLEFF. CDR3 in DNA: TGTGCCAGCAGCCAATCTGAACGGCGGGAGGGCCTGGAGTTCTTC.

The chain employs TRBV6-2 or TRBV6-3 and TRBJ1-1; D is uncertain. Per germline, CDR1 MNHEY and CDR2 SVGEGT. V was trimmed by 6 bases and J by 1 base, leaving 12 bases between them. This CDR3 is 14 amino acids long. The CDR3 sequence is CASRGRRENTEAFF. In nucleotides, the CDR3 is TGTGCCAGCAGAGGACGACGGGAGAACACTGAAGCTTTCTTT.

This clonotype was seen only a few times. The V gene is TRBV7-2, the J gene TRBJ2-3; D is perhaps TRBD1 (6 bases). Deletions cut 5 bases from V and 4 bases from J, with 13 bases between. CDR3 size: 14 residues. The germline V gene encodes CDR1 SGHTA and CDR2 FQGNSA. The chain's CDR3 is CASSLRGRADTQYF. In nucleotides, the CDR3 is TGTGCCAGCAGCCTCAGGGGACGAGCAGATACGCAGTATTTT.